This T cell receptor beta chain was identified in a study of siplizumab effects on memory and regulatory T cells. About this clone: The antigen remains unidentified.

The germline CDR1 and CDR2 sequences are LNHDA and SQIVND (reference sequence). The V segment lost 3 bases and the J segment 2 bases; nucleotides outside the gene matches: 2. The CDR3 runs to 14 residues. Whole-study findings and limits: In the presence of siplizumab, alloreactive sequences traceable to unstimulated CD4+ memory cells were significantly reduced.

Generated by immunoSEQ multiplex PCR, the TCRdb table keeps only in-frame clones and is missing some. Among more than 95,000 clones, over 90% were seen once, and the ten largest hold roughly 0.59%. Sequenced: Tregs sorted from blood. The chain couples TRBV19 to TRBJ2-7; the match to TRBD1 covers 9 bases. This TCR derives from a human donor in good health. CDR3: CASSIRDRAYEQYF. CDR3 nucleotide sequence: TGTGCCAGTAGTATCCGGGACAGGGCCTACGAGCAGTACTTC.